This T cell receptor (beta chain) came from a study of identical twins. Germline CDR1 is LNHNV and CDR2 is YYDKDF (reference sequence). The CDR3 runs 14 residues. V dropped 1 base and J dropped 5 bases, with 10 bases sitting between them. Healthy Caucasians supplied all donations. Template switching (which added a universal primer site) was used, and cDNA carried unique molecular identifiers. TCRdb used MiXCR to reprocess the 5' RACE reads, holding one entry per CDR3 protein. The sample contains roughly 260,000 distinct CDR3 sequences, 6.5% to 9% of which appear only once. The same sample was also studied in work on yellow fever vaccine responses in identical twins.

V usage is TRBV15 and J usage is TRBJ2-3, with D perhaps given as TRBD1 or TRBD2 (5 bases each). The sequenced sample was CD8+ T cells sorted from blood. The source of this sequence is a young woman in good health. CDR3 nucleotides: TGTGCCACCAGCAGAGTGGGGGTTGGAGATACGCAGTATTTT. Its translation: CATSRVGVGDTQYF.